The 22 T cell receptor beta chains below come from one sample, sequenced in a study of CD8+ T cells in alopecia areata. Isolated RNA was reverse transcribed into cDNA used as the sequencing template. The repertoire was sequenced with immunoSEQ multiplex PCR; TCRdb's copy has only in-frame clones and lacks some. The sample carries 140,000 to 150,000 clones, 45% to 60% recorded once. The specimen comprised CD4+ T cells sorted from blood, sampled at week 0. The receptors were gathered from a human donor with alopecia areata.

This chain connects TRBV6-5 to TRBJ2-7; D unclear. The CDR3 has 11 amino acids. Germline V gives CDR1 MNHEY, CDR2 SVGAGI. V was clipped by 4 bases and J by 2 bases, with 3 bases between them. The CDR3: CASSFTYEQYF. The CDR3 nucleotides read TGTGCCAGCAGTTTTACCTACGAGCAGTACTTC.

The CDR3 spells CAWSVGQGSEKLFF. CDR3 in DNA: TGTGCCTGGAGCGTCGGACAGGGTTCTGAAAAACTGTTTTTT. This chain connects TRBV30 to TRBJ1-4, with 8 bases matching TRBD1. There are 14 residues in the CDR3. Trimming removed 3 bases from V and 7 bases from J; junction bases left unmatched: 7. From germline, CDR1 is GTSNPN and CDR2 SVGIG (reference sequence).

The J gene is TRBJ2-5, the V gene TRBV5-1; either TRBD1 or TRBD2 may fit D (5 bases each). CDR3 size: 15 residues. CDR1 is SGHRS, CDR2 YFSETQ, per germline. V lost 4 bases, J lost 1 base, and 14 bases lay in between. The chain's CDR3 is CASSPGPNSQETQYF. The CDR3 DNA sequence: TGCGCCAGCAGCCCGGGACCCAACAGCCAAGAGACCCAGTACTTC.

This clone was detected a few times. The CDR3 DNA reads TGTGCCAGCAGCTTCGAGTCTAACTATGGCTACACCTTC. Encoded protein: CASSFESNYGYTF. The chain uses TRBV5-4 and TRBJ1-2; no reliable D call. This CDR3 contains 13 residues. V lost 2 bases and J 0 bases, leaving 5 bases between the germline ends. Germline V gene sequence: CDR1 SGHNT, CDR2 YYREEE (reference sequence).

This chain connects TRBV15 to TRBJ2-5; tentatively, D is TRBD2 (5 bases). The CDR3 length is 14 residues. Germline lookup yields CDR1 LNHNV and CDR2 YYDKDF (reference sequence). Deletions cut 1 base from V and 5 bases from J, with 11 bases between. CDR3 sequence: CATSRGGRGETQYF. The CDR3 region has the DNA TGTGCCACCAGCAGAGGAGGGAGAGGTGAGACCCAGTACTTC. Full variable domain (rest looked up from reference TRBV15 and TRBJ2-5): DAMVIQNPRYQVTQFGKPVTLSCSQTLNHNVMYWYQQKSSQAPKLLFHYYDKDFNNEADTPDNFQSRRPNTSFCFLDIRSPGLGDTAMYLCATSRGGRGETQYFGPGTRLLVL.

Note on this clone: The same CDR3 also results from other DNA sequences found in this sample. This chain links TRBV2 with TRBJ2-7, with TRBD1 matching 10 bases. This CDR3 region has 13 residues. Unmatched junction bases numbered 3, after V lost 6 bases and J lost 4 bases. CDR1 and CDR2 from the germline V gene are SNHLY and FYNNEI. DNA of the CDR3: TGTGCCAGCAGCCGGGACAGGGGTTACGAGCAGTACTTC. Amino acid sequence: CASSRDRGYEQYF. Combining the CDR3 with reference TRBV2 and TRBJ2-7 gives the whole variable domain EPEVTQTPSHQVTQMGQEVILRCVPISNHLYFYWYRQILGQKVEFLVSFYNNEISEKSEIFDDQFSVERPDGSNFTLKIRSTKLEDSAMYFCASSRDRGYEQYFGPGTRLTVT.

The V and J genes are TRBV20-1 and TRBJ2-1; D unclear. Per the germline V gene, CDR1 is DFQATT and CDR2 is SNEGSKA (reference sequence). The CDR3 is 11 residues long. Trimming shortened V by 3 bases and J by 7 bases, and 7 bases separated the two germline ends. CDR3 DNA sequence: TGCAGTGCTAGCGCCTTTAATGAGCAGTTCTTC. Its protein product is CSASAFNEQFF.

This clone was observed a few times. This sequence joins TRBV29-1 and TRBJ2-3; 11 bases align to TRBD2. The junction had 11 bases not matched to a gene; V was cut back by 8 bases and J by 4 bases. Germline V gives CDR1 SQVTM, CDR2 ANQGSEA. CDR3 size: 15 residues. In nucleotides, the CDR3 is TGCAGCACCAGACTAGCGGGAACAGGGGCAGATACGCAGTATTTT. This gives the protein CSTRLAGTGADTQYF.

The rearrangement uses TRBV5-1 and TRBJ2-5; D is undetermined. Germline V lookup: CDR1 SGHRS, CDR2 YFSETQ. The CDR3 spans 13 residues. Deletions cut 0 bases from V and 5 bases from J, with 8 bases between. The CDR3 sequence is CASSLADRETQYF. Written as DNA, the CDR3 is TGCGCCAGCAGCTTGGCCGATCGGGAGACCCAGTACTTC.

The CDR3 loop is CASSFGDPSTEAFF. The DNA for the CDR3 is TGCGCCAGCAGCTTTGGGGACCCGAGCACTGAAGCTTTCTTT. The J gene is TRBJ1-1, the V gene TRBV5-1, with D perhaps matching TRBD1 (5 bases). The CDR3 has 14 residues. Germline CDR1 and CDR2: SGHRS and YFSETQ. Trimming removed 2 bases at V and 4 bases at J, with 12 bases between. Using reference TRBV5-1 and TRBJ1-1 for the parts outside the CDR3, the full variable domain is KAGVTQTPRYLIKTRGQQVTLSCSPISGHRSVSWYQQTPGQGLQFLFEYFSETQRNKGNFPGRFSGRQFSNSRSEMNVSTLELGDSALYLCASSFGDPSTEAFFGQGTRLTVV.

This chain uses TRBV5-6 with TRBJ1-2, with unresolved D. The V gene lost 0 bases and the J gene lost 8 bases, with 14 bases spanning the gap. This CDR3 is 14 amino acids long. Looked up from germline, CDR1 is SGHDT and CDR2 is YYEEEE. The CDR3 DNA follows: TGTGCCAGCAGCTTGGGGACCCAACTTTACGGCTACACCTTC. It yields the protein CASSLGTQLYGYTF. The full variable domain, in which reference TRBV5-6 and TRBJ1-2 provide the parts outside the CDR3, is DAGVTQSPTHLIKTRGQQVTLRCSPKSGHDTVSWYQQALGQGPQFIFQYYEEEERQRGNFPDRFSGHQFPNYSSELNVNALLLGDSALYLCASSLGTQLYGYTFGSGTRLTVV.

The chain couples TRBV5-1 to TRBJ2-7; 8 nucleotides match TRBD2. With 0 bases clipped from V and 7 bases from J, the junction kept 12 bases outside the gene matches. The CDR3 covers 16 residues. Germline assignment: CDR1 SGHRS and CDR2 YFSETQ. The DNA of the CDR3 is TGCGCCAGCAGCTTGGAGCCTAGCGGGCCGTTGCGGGAGCAGTACTTC. Translating it yields CASSLEPSGPLREQYF.

The rearrangement uses TRBV30 and TRBJ2-7; D is perhaps TRBD2 (6 bases). The germline V gene encodes CDR1 GTSNPN and CDR2 SVGIG (reference sequence). Trimming took 3 bases from V and 6 from J, leaving 18 bases between them. The CDR3 is 14 amino acids. The CDR3 reads CAWSTGLVGVEQYF. As DNA, the CDR3 is TGTGCCTGGAGCACGGGACTCGTTGGGGTCGAGCAGTACTTC. Looking up the rest from reference TRBV30 and TRBJ2-7 gives the full variable domain: SQTIHQWPATLVQPVGSPLSLECTVEGTSNPNLYWYRQAAGRGLQLLFYSVGIGQISSEVPQNLSASRPQDRQFILSSKKLLLSDSGFYLCAWSTGLVGVEQYFGPGTRLTVT.

The CDR3 loop is CASSSGTSGAVETQYF. The DNA of the CDR3 is TGTGCCAGCAGTTCCGGGACTAGCGGGGCGGTGGAGACCCAGTACTTC. The rearrangement uses TRBV6-6 and TRBJ2-5; 13 bases agree with TRBD2. V shed 4 bases, J shed 5 bases, and the junction held 7 bases outside the gene matches. Germline assignment: CDR1 MNHNY and CDR2 SVGAGI (reference sequence). The CDR3 length is 16 residues.

The rearrangement uses TRBV28 and TRBJ2-5; D is undetermined. Germline CDR1 MDHEN, CDR2 SYDVKM. V was cut by 7 bases and J by 5 bases, with 11 bases left in between. The CDR3 consists of 12 residues. CDR3 sequence reads: CASTTHGETQYF. As DNA, the CDR3 is TGTGCCAGCACCACTCACGGGGAGACCCAGTACTTC. Together with reference TRBV28 and TRBJ2-5, the CDR3 gives the full variable domain: DVKVTQSSRYLVKRTGEKVFLECVQDMDHENMFWYRQDPGLGLRLIYFSYDVKMKEKGDIPEGYSVSREKKERFSLILESASTNQTSMYLCASTTHGETQYFGPGTRLLVL.

This clone came up many times. The chain employs TRBV7-2 and TRBJ2-7; D unclear. CDR3 length: 14 amino acids. CDR1 and CDR2 from the germline V gene are SGHTA and FQGNSA. V was trimmed by 0 bases and J by 0 bases, leaving 6 bases between them. This chain's CDR3 is CASSLAAVSYEQYF. In DNA form, the CDR3 reads TGTGCCAGCAGCTTAGCGGCGGTCTCCTACGAGCAGTACTTC.

This clone was seen a handful of times. The J gene is TRBJ2-1, the V gene TRBV6-6, with D perhaps TRBD2 (5 bases). Trimming took 10 bases from V and 9 from J, leaving 22 bases between them. CDR1 and CDR2 (germline): MNHNY, SVGAGI (reference sequence). The CDR3 has 14 amino acids. In nucleotides, the CDR3 is TGTGCCACCCTCCCCTCGGGAAGGACGCGTGAGCAGTTCTTC. Translating it yields CATLPSGRTREQFF.

The chain recombines TRBV4-3 with TRBJ2-1; 8 bases map to TRBD2. V trimming: 2 bases; J trimming: 2 bases; junction bases outside the gene matches: 5. Germline CDR1 is LGHNA and CDR2 is YSLEER. CDR3 length: 16 residues. CDR3 residues: CASSQILAGAYNEQFF. The CDR3 coding sequence is TGCGCCAGCAGCCAAATCCTAGCGGGCGCCTACAATGAGCAGTTCTTC.

The rearrangement joins TRBV6-6 to TRBJ2-1; possible D gene TRBD2, 5 bases. Trimming removed 6 bases at V and 4 bases at J, with 10 bases between. The germline V gene encodes CDR1 MNHNY and CDR2 SVGAGI (reference sequence). CDR3 length: 13 residues. The CDR3 sequence: CASRGAAYNEQFF. CDR3 DNA: TGTGCCAGCAGGGGAGCAGCTTACAATGAGCAGTTCTTC.

CDR3 in amino acids: CASSVATGSYEQYF. DNA for the CDR3: TGTGCCAGCAGTGTTGCGACAGGTTCCTACGAGCAGTACTTC. V gene TRBV2 combines with J gene TRBJ2-7, with TRBD1 as a possible D gene (6 bases). The V gene lost 4 bases and the J gene lost 1 base, with 11 bases spanning the gap. The CDR3 is made up of 14 amino acids. Germline CDR1 is SNHLY and CDR2 is FYNNEI.

The chain couples TRBV5-1 to TRBJ2-7; D ambiguous. The CDR3 has 14 amino acids. Germline CDR1 reads SGHRS; CDR2 reads YFSETQ. Trimming took off 0 bases at V and 0 bases at J, with 7 bases between the two ends. The CDR3 DNA is TGCGCCAGCAGCTTGGGTTGGCCCTCCTACGAGCAGTACTTC. Translating it yields CASSLGWPSYEQYF.

The chain uses TRBV29-1 and TRBJ2-3, with TRBD2 matching over 7 bases. The CDR3 is 13 amino acids. Germline trimming cut 4 bases from V and 1 base from J; bases unmatched to any gene: 2. Germline loops: CDR1 SQVTM, CDR2 ANQGSEA. This CDR3 is CSVGEGGTDTQYF. The CDR3 coding sequence is TGCAGCGTTGGGGAGGGAGGCACAGATACGCAGTATTTT.